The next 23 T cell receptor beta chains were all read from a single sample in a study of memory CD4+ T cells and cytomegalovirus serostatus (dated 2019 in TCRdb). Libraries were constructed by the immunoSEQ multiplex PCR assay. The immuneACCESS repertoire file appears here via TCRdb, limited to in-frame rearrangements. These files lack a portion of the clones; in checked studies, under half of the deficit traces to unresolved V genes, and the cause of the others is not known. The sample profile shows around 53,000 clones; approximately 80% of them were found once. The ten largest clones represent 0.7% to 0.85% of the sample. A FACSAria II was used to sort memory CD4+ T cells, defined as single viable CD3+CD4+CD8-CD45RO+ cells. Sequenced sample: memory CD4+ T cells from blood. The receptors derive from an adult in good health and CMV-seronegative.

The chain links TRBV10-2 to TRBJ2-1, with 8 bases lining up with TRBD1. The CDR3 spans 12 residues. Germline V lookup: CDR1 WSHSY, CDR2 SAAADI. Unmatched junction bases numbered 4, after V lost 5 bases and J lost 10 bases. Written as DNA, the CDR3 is TGCGCCAGCAGTTTTGACAGGGGAGAGCAGTTCTTC. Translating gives CASSFDRGEQFF.

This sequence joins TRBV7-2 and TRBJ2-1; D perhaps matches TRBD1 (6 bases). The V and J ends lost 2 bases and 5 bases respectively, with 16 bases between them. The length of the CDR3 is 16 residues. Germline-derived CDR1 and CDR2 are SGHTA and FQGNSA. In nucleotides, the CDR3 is TGTGCCAGCAGCTTACTTGTTACAGGGTCAAACAATGAGCAGTTCTTC. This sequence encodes CASSLLVTGSNNEQFF.

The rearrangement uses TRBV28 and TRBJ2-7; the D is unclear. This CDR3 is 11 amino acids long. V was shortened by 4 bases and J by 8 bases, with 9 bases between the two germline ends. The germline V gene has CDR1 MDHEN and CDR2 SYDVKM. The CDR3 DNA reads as TGTGCCAGCAGTTACCCCCCGCAGCAGTACTTC. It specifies CASSYPPQQYF.

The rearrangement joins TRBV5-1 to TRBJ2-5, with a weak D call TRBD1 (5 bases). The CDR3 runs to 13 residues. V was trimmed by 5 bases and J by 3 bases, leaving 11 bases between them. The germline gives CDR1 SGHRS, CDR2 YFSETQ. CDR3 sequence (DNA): TGCGCCAGCAGATTTAGACAGAAAGAGACCCAGTACTTC. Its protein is CASRFRQKETQYF.

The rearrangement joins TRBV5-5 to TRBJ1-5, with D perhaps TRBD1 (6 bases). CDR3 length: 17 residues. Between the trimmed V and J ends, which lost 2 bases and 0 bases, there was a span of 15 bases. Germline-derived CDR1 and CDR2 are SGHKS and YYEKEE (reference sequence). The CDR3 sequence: CASSLRPGTHSNQPQHF. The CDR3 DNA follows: TGTGCCAGCAGCTTACGTCCCGGGACACATAGCAATCAGCCCCAGCATTTT.

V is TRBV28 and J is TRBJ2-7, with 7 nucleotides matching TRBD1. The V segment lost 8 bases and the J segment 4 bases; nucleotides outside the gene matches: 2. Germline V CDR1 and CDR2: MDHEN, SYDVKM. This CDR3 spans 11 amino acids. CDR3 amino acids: CASEGAYEQYF. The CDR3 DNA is TGTGCCAGCGAGGGGGCGTACGAGCAGTACTTC.

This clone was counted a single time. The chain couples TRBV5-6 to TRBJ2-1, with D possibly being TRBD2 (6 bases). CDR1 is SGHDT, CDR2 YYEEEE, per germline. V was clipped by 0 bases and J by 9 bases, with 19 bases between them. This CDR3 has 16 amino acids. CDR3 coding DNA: TGTGCCAGCAGCTTGGGGAAACAGCGGATCGGGGGTGAGCAGTTCTTC. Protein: CASSLGKQRIGGEQFF.

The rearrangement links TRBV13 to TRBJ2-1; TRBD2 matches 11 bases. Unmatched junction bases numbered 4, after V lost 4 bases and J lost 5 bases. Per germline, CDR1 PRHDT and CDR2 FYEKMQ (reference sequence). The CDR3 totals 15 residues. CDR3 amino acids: CASSSRLAGNNEQFF. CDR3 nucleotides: TGTGCCAGCAGCTCCCGACTAGCGGGGAACAATGAGCAGTTCTTC. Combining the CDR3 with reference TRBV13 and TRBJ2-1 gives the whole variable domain AAGVIQSPRHLIKEKRETATLKCYPIPRHDTVYWYQQGPGQDPQFLISFYEKMQSDKGSIPDRFSAQQFSDYHSELNMSSLELGDSALYFCASSSRLAGNNEQFFGPGTRLTVL.

The CDR3 bases are TGTGCCAGCAGTCCGCCTACTCCCCAGACAGGGGGCTTTCGTGGTGAAAAACTGTTTTTT. Translation gives CASSPPTPQTGGFRGEKLFF. The chain couples TRBV28 to TRBJ1-4, with 10 nucleotides matching TRBD1. The CDR3 runs 20 residues. Germline values: CDR1 MDHEN, CDR2 SYDVKM. V shed 5 bases, J shed 7 bases, and the junction held 22 bases outside the gene matches.

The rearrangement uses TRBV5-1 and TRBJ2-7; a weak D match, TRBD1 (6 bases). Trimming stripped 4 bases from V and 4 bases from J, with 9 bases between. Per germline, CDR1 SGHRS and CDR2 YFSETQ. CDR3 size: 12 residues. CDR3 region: CASSVGQYEQYF. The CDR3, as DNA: TGCGCCAGCAGCGTGGGACAATACGAGCAGTACTTC. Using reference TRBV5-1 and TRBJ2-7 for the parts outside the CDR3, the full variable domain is KAGVTQTPRYLIKTRGQQVTLSCSPISGHRSVSWYQQTPGQGLQFLFEYFSETQRNKGNFPGRFSGRQFSNSRSEMNVSTLELGDSALYLCASSVGQYEQYFGPGTRLTVT.

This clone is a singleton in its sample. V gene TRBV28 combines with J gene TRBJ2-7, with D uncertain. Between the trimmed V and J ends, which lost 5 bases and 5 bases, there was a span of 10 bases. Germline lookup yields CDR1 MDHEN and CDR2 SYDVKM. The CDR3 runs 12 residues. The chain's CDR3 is CASSPMSDEQYF. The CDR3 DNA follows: TGTGCCAGCAGTCCCATGAGTGACGAGCAGTACTTC.

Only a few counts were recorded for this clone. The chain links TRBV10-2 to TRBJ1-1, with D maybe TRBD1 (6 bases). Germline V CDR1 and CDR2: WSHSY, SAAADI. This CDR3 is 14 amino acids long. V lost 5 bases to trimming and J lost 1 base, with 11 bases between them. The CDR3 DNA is TGCGCCAGCAGTAGACAGGATAGGAACACTGAAGCTTTCTTT. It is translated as CASSRQDRNTEAFF.

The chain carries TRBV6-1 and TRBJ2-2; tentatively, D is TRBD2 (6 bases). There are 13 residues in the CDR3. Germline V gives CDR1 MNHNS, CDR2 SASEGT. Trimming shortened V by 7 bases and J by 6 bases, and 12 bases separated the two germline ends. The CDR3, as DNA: TGTGCCAGCAAGGAGGGAGCCGCCGGGGAGCTGTTTTTT. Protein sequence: CASKEGAAGELFF.

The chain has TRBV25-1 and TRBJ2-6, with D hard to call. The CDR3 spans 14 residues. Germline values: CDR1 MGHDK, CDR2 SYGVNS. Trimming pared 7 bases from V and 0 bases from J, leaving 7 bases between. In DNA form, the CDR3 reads TGTGCCAGCATTCATTCCTCTGGGGCCAACGTCCTGACTTTC. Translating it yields CASIHSSGANVLTF.

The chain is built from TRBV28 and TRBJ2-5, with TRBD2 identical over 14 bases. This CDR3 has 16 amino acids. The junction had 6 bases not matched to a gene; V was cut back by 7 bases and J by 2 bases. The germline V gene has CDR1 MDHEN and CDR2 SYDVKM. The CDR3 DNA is TGTGCCAGCAAGTCGCGACTAGCGGGAGGGCAAGAGACCCAGTACTTC. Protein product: CASKSRLAGGQETQYF.

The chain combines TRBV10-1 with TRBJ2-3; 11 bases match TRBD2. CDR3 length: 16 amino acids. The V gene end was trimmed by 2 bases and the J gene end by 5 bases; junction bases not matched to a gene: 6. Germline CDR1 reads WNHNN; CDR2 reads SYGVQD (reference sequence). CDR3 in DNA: TGCGCCAGCAGTGAGCGGGGCCTAGCGGGAGGAGATACGCAGTATTTT. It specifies CASSERGLAGGDTQYF.

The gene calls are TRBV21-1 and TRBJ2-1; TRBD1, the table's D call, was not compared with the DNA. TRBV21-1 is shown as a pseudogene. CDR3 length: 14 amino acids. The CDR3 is CAGHVAATYNEQFF. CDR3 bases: TGTGCCGGCCACGTGGCCGCCACCTACAATGAGCAGTTCTTC.

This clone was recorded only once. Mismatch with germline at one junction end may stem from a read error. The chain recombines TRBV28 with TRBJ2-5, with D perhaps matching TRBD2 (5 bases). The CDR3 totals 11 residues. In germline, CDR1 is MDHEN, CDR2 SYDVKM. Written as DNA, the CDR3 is TGTGCCAGCAGTTTCGAGGGCGTACTCCACTTC. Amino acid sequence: CASSFEGVLHF.

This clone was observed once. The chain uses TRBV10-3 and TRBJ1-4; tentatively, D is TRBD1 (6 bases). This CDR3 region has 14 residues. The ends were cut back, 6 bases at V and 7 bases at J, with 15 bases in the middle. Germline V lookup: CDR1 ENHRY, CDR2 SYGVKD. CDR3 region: CAISGGTRGEKLFF. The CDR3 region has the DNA TGTGCCATCAGCGGTGGTACCAGGGGTGAAAAACTGTTTTTT.

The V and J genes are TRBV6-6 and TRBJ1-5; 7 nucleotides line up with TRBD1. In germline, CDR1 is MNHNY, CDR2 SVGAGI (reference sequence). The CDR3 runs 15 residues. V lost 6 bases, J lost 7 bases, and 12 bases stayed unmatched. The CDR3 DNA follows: TGTGCCAGCAGCCGGGGACAGCGTGGCGGGCAGCCCCAGCATTTT. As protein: CASSRGQRGGQPQHF.

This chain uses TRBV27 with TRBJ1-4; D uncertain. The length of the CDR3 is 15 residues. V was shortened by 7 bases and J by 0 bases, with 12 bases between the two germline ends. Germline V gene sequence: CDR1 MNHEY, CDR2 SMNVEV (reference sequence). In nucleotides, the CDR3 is TGTGCCAGCAAAGGGCAGCTTACAACTAATGAAAAACTGTTTTTT. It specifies CASKGQLTTNEKLFF.

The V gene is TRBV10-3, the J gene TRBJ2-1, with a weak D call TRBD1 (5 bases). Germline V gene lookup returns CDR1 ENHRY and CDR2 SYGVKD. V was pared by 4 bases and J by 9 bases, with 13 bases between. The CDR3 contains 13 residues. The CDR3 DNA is TGTGCCATCAGTGCCTCAGGTAGGGGTGAGCAGTTCTTC. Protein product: CAISASGRGEQFF.

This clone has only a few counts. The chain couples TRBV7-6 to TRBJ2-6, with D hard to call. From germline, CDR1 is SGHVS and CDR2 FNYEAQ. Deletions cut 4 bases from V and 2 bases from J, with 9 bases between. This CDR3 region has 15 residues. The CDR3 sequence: CASSWGRAGANVLTF. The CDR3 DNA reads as TGTGCCAGCAGCTGGGGAAGGGCTGGGGCCAACGTCCTGACTTTC.